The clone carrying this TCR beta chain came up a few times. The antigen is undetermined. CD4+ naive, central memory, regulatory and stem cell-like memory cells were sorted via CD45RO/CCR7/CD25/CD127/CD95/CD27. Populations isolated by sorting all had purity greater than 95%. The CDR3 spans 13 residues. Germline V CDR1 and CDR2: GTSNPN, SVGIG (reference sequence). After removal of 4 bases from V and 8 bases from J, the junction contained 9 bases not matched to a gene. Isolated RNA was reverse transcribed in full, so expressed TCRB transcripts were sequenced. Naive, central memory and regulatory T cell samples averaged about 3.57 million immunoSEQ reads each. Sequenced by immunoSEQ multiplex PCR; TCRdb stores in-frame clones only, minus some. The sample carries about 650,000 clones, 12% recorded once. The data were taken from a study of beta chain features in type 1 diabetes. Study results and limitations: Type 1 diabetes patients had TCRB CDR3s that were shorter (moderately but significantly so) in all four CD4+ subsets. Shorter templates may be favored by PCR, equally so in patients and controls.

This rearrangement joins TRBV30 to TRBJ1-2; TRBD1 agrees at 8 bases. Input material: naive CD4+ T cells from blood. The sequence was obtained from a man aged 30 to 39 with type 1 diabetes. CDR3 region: CAWNRGQGWGYTF. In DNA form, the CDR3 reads TGTGCCTGGAACCGAGGACAGGGCTGGGGCTACACCTTC.